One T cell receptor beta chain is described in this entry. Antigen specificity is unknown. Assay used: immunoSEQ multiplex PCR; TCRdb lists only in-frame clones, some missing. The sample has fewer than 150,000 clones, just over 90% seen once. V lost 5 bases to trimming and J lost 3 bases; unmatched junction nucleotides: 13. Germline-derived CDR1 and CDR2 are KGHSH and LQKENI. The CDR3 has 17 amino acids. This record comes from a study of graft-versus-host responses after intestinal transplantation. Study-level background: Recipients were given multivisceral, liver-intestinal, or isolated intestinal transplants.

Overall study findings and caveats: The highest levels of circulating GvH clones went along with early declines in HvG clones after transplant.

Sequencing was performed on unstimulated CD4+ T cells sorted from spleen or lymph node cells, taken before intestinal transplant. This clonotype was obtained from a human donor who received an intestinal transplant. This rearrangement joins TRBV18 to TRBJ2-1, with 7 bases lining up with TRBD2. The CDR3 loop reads CASSTGGSGRDYNEQFF. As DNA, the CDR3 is TGTGCCAGCTCAACAGGAGGGTCGGGGAGGGACTACAATGAGCAGTTCTTC. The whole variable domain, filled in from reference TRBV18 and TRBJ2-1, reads NAGVMQNPRHLVRRRGQEARLRCSPMKGHSHVYWYRQLPEEGLKFMVYLQKENIIDESGMPKERFSAEFPKEGPSILRIQQVVRGDSAAYFCASSTGGSGRDYNEQFFGPGTRLTVL.